This TCR beta chain was retrieved from a study of monozygotic twins with inflammatory bowel disease. The length of the CDR3 is 15 residues. Germline CDR1 is LNHNV and CDR2 is YYDKDF (reference sequence). For each CDR3 protein, TCRdb gives one entry from its re-call of the 5' RACE reads, without DNA. This sample's table reports fewer than 150,000 distinct CDR3 sequences. Material: blood. This receptor was obtained from a human donor with ulcerative colitis or Crohn's disease, or a healthy co-twin of an affected twin (not recorded which). The chain couples TRBV15 to TRBJ2-1; TCRdb names TRBD1, which stays unverified in the absence of DNA. The CDR3 protein is CATSVGQGEYNEQFF. Complete variable domain (other parts from reference TRBV15 and TRBJ2-1): DAMVIQNPRYQVTQFGKPVTLSCSQTLNHNVMYWYQQKSSQAPKLLFHYYDKDFNNEADTPDNFQSRRPNTSFCFLDIRSPGLGDTAMYLCATSVGQGEYNEQFFGPGTRLTVL.